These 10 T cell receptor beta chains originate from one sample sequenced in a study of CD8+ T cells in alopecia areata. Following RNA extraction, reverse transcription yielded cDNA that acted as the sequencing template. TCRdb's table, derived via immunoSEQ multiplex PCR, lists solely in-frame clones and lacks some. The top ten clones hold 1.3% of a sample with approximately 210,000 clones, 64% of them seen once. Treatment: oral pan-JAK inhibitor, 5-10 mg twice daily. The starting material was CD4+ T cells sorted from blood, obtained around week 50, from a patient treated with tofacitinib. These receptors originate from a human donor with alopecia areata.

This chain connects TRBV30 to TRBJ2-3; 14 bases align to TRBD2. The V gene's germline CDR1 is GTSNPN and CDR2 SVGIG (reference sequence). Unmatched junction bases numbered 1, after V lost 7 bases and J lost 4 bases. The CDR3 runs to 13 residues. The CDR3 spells CASTSGGADTQYF. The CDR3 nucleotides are TGTGCCTCGACTAGCGGGGGGGCAGATACGCAGTATTTT. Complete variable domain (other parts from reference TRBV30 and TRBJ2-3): SQTIHQWPATLVQPVGSPLSLECTVEGTSNPNLYWYRQAAGRGLQLLFYSVGIGQISSEVPQNLSASRPQDRQFILSSKKLLLSDSGFYLCASTSGGADTQYFGPGTRLTVL.

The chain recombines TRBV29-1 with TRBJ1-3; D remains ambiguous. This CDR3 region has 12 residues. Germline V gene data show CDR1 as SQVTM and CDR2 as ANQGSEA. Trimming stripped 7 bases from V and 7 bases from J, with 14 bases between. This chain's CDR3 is CSGAGTGNTIYF. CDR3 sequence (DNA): TGCAGCGGTGCGGGTACGGGGAACACCATATATTTT.

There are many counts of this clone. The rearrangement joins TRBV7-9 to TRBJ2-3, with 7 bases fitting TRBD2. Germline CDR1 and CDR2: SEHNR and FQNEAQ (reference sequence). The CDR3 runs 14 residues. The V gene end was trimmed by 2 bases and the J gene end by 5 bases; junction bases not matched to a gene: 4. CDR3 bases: TGTGCCAGCAGCTTATTAGAGCGGGGAGATACGCAGTATTTT. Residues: CASSLLERGDTQYF.

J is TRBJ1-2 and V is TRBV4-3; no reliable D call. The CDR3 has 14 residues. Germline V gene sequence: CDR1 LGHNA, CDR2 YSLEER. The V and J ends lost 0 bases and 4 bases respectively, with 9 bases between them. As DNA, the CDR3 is TGCGCCAGCAGCCAAGACAGGTTCGCCTATGGCTACACCTTC. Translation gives CASSQDRFAYGYTF.

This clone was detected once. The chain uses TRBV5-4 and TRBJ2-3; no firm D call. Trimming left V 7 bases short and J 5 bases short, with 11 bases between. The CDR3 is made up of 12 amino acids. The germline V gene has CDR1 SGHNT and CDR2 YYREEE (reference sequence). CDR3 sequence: CASSILGDTQYF. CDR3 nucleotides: TGTGCCAGCTCAATACTTGGAGATACGCAGTATTTT.

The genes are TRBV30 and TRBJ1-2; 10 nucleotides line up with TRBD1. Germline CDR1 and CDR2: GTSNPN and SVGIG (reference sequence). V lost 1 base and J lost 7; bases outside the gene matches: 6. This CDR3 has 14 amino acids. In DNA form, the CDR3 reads TGTGCCTGGAGTGGGGACAGGGGAGAGGGTGGCTACACCTTC. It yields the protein CAWSGDRGEGGYTF.

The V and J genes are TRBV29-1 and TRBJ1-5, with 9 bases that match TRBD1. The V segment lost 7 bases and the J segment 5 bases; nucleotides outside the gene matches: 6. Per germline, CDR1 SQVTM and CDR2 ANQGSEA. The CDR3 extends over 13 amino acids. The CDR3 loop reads CSASDRGDQPQHF. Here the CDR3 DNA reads TGCAGCGCCTCGGACAGGGGCGATCAGCCCCAGCATTTT.

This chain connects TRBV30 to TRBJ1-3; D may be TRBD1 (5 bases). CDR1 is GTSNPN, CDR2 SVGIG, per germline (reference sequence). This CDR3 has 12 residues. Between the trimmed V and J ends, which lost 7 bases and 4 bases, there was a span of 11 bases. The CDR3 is CASSRGGNTIYF. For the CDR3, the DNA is TGTGCCTCCTCGAGGGGAGGAAACACCATATATTTT.

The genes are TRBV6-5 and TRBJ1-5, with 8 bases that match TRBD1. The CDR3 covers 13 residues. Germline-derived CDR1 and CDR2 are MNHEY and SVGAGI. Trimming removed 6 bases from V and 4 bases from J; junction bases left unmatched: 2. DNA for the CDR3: TGTGCCAGCAGAGGACAGGGTAATCAGCCCCAGCATTTT. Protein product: CASRGQGNQPQHF.

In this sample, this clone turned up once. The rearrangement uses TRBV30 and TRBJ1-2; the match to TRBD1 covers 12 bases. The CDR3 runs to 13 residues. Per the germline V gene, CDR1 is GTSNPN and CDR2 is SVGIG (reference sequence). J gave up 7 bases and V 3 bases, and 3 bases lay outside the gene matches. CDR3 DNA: TGTGCCTGGAGGGGACAGGGGGCAGGTGGCTACACCTTC. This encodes CAWRGQGAGGYTF.